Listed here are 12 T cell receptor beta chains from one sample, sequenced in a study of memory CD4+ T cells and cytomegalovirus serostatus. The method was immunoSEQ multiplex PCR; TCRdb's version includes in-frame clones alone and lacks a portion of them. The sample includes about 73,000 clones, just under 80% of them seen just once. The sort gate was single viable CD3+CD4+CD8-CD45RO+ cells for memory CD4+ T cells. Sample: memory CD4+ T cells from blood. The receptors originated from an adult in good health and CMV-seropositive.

CDR3 coding DNA: TGTGCCAGCAGCGAGACAACGATGAACACTGAAGCTTTCTTT. The encoded protein is CASSETTMNTEAFF. The chain couples TRBV7-9 to TRBJ1-1, with no clear D. Per germline, CDR1 SEHNR and CDR2 FQNEAQ (reference sequence). The CDR3 length is 14 residues. Trimming pared 5 bases from V and 0 bases from J, leaving 10 bases between.

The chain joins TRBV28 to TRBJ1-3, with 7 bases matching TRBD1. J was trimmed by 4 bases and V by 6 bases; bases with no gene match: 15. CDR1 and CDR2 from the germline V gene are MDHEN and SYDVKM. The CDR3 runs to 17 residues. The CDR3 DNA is TGTGCCAGCAGGGACCGGGACAGCTTGTTCGGGGGAAACACCATATATTTT. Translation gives CASRDRDSLFGGNTIYF.

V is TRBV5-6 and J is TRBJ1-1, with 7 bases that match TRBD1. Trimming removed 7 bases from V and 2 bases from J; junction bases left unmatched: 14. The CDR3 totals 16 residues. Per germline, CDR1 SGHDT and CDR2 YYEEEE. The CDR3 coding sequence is TGTGCCAGCCTCCTGGGGGAGGGGGCGAGAAACACTGAAGCTTTCTTT. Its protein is CASLLGEGARNTEAFF.

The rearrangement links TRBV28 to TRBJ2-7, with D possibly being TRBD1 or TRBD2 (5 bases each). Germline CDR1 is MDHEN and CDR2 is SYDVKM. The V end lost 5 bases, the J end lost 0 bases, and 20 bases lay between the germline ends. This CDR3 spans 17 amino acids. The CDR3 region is CASSEGSGRESSYEQYF. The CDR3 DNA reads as TGTGCCAGCAGTGAGGGATCAGGGCGAGAGTCCTCCTACGAGCAGTACTTC.

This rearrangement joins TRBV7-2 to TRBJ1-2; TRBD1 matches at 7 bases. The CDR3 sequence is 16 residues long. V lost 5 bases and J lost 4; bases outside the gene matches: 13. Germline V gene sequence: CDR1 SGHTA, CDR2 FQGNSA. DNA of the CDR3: TGTGCCAGCAGCCGACAGGGTCCAGCGCGTAGCTATGGCTACACCTTC. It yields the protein CASSRQGPARSYGYTF.

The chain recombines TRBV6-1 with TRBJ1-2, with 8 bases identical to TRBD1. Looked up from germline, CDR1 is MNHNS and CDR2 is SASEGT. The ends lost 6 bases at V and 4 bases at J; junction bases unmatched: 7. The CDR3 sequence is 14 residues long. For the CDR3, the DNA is TGTGCCAGCAGCTTGCAGGGGGCTGGCTATGGCTACACCTTC. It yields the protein CASSLQGAGYGYTF.

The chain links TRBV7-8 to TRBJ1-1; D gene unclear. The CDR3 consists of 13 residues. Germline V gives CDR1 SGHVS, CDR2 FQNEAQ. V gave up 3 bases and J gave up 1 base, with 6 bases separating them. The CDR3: CASSFSGNTEAFF. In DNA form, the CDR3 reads TGTGCCAGCAGCTTTAGTGGGAACACTGAAGCTTTCTTT.

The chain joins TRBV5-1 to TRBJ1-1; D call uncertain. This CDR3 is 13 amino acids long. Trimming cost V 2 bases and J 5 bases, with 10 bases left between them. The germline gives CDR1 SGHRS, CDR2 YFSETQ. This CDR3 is CASSFSVLTEAFF. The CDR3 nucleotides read TGCGCCAGCAGCTTTTCTGTTTTAACTGAAGCTTTCTTT. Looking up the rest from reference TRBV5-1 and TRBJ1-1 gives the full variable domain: KAGVTQTPRYLIKTRGQQVTLSCSPISGHRSVSWYQQTPGQGLQFLFEYFSETQRNKGNFPGRFSGRQFSNSRSEMNVSTLELGDSALYLCASSFSVLTEAFFGQGTRLTVV.

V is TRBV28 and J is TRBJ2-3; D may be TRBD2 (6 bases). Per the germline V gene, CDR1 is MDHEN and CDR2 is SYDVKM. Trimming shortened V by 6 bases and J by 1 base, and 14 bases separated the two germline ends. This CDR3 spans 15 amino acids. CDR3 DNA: TGTGCCAGCAGGGCTTCGGGGGTAGGCACAGATACGCAGTATTTT. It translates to CASRASGVGTDTQYF.

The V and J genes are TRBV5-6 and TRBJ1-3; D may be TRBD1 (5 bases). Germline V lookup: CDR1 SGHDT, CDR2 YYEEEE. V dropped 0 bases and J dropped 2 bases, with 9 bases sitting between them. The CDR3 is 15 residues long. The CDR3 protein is CASSLVRGAGNTIYF. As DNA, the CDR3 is TGTGCCAGCAGCTTGGTACGGGGGGCTGGAAACACCATATATTTT.

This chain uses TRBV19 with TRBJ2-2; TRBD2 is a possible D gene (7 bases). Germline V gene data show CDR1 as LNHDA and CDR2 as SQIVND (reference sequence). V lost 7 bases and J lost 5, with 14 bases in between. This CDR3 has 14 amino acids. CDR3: CASTRRGATGELFF. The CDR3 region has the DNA TGTGCCAGTACCCGACGGGGGGCAACCGGGGAGCTGTTTTTT.

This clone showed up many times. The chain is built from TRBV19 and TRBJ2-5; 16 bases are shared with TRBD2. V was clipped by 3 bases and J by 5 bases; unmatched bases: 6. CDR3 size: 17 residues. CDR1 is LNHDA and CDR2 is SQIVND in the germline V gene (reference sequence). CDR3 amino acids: CASSIGTSGGGSETQYF. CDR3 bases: TGTGCCAGTAGTATTGGGACTAGCGGGGGGGGAAGCGAGACCCAGTACTTC.